The rows below give T cell receptor beta chains drawn from one sample of a study of blood T cell repertoires in COVID-19. TCRdb's copy holds only in-frame clones and misses some; the assay was immunoSEQ multiplex PCR. The repertoire holds 350,000 to 450,000 clones, with 85% as singletons. The sequenced material came from peripheral blood. The receptors were sampled from a woman aged 18-29 years with acute or convalescent COVID-19. Both conserved end residues are part of each CDR3. Fields, in order: clone size, V gene, CDR3 length, J gene, D gene, CDR3 protein, CDR3 DNA. The D gene is left open where the match is weak. Clone size is shown for a subset of rows, as once, few, many or a class of expanded clone.

NA,TRBV3-1/TRBV3-2,14,TRBJ2-3,NA,CASSQASGSRRQYF,TGTGCCAGCAGCCAAGCATCAGGGTCACGGAGGCAGTATTTT
few,TRBV6-1,15,TRBJ1-6,NA,CASSEERGFNSPLHF,TGTGCCAGCAGTGAGGAACGAGGTTTTAATTCACCCCTCCACTTT
NA,TRBV2,13,TRBJ2-1,NA,CASSETQGGEQFF,TGTGCCAGCAGTGAGACCCAGGGAGGCGAGCAGTTCTTC
NA,TRBV5-1,15,TRBJ1-1,NA,CASSPQAGAGTEAFF,TGCGCCAGCAGCCCCCAAGCGGGGGCGGGCACTGAAGCTTTCTTT
NA,TRBV30,13,TRBJ1-4,NA,CARRSGLEEKLFF,TGTGCCCGGAGGTCAGGGCTGGAAGAAAAACTGTTTTTT
NA,TRBV6-1,15,TRBJ1-5,NA,CASSEALWAEQPQHF,TGTGCCAGCAGTGAAGCGCTTTGGGCAGAGCAGCCCCAGCATTTT
NA,TRBV5-8,15,TRBJ1-4,NA,CASSYGQLPNEKLFF,TGTGCCAGCAGCTACGGACAGCTCCCTAATGAAAAACTGTTTTTT
NA,TRBV5-1,15,TRBJ2-7,TRBD1,CASSLEGRGSYEQYF,TGCGCCAGCAGCTTGGAGGGCAGGGGGTCCTACGAGCAGTACTTC
NA,TRBV2,12,TRBJ2-1,NA,CAINRAGDEQFF,TGTGCCATCAACAGGGCCGGGGATGAGCAGTTCTTC
NA,TRBV4-2,15,TRBJ2-3,NA,CASSPEGRGTDTQYF,TGTGCCAGCAGCCCCGAGGGCCGTGGCACAGATACGCAGTATTTT
NA,TRBV5-5,14,TRBJ1-1,TRBD1,CASSFTGGSTEAFF,TGTGCCAGCAGCTTCACAGGGGGTTCCACTGAAGCTTTCTTT
NA,TRBV14,19,TRBJ1-6,TRBD1,CASSQEMTGWSSYNSPLHF,TGTGCCAGCAGCCAAGAAATGACAGGGTGGAGCTCCTATAATTCACCCCTCCACTTT
NA,TRBV7-9,14,TRBJ2-1,TRBD1,CASSLQGARNEQFF,TGTGCCAGCAGCTTACAGGGGGCGCGGAATGAGCAGTTCTTC
NA,TRBV9,17,TRBJ2-1,TRBD1,CASSVGRTGGTDNEQFF,TGTGCCAGCAGCGTGGGTAGGACAGGGGGCACGGACAATGAGCAGTTCTTC
NA,TRBV9,15,TRBJ1-1,NA,CASSVDRSANTEAFF,TGTGCCAGCAGCGTAGACCGGTCTGCGAACACTGAAGCTTTCTTT
NA,TRBV6-1,18,TRBJ2-2,TRBD2,CASSESLAGGTNTGELFF,TGTGCCAGCAGTGAGTCACTAGCGGGAGGGACGAACACCGGGGAGCTGTTTTTT
once,TRBV25-1,15,TRBJ2-5,TRBD2,CASSRRTSGQETQYF,TGTGCCAGCAGTCGGAGGACTAGCGGACAAGAGACCCAGTACTTC
NA,TRBV11-2,12,TRBJ1-1,NA,CASSFAFGEAFF,TGTGCCAGCAGCTTTGCCTTCGGTGAAGCTTTCTTT
many,TRBV10-3,16,TRBJ2-7,TRBD2,CAISEPGSGSTYEQYF,TGTGCCATCAGTGAGCCAGGGAGCGGGAGTACCTACGAGCAGTACTTC
NA,TRBV2,12,TRBJ1-2,NA,CASSDRVYGYTF,TGTGCCAGCAGTGACAGGGTCTATGGCTACACCTTC
NA,TRBV11-2,14,TRBJ1-2,TRBD1,CASSPSRDSYGYTF,TGTGCCAGCAGCCCGTCGAGGGACAGCTATGGCTACACCTTC
NA,TRBV7-9,13,TRBJ2-7,NA,CASSFVNTYEQYF,TGTGCCAGCAGCTTTGTCAACACCTACGAGCAGTACTTC
NA,TRBV5-6,18,TRBJ1-1,NA,CASSVYLRGSVVLTEAFF,TGTGCCAGCAGCGTTTACCTCAGGGGTAGCGTAGTGCTCACTGAAGCTTTCTTT
NA,TRBV6-5,13,TRBJ2-1,NA,CASSYVGRREQFF,TGTGCCAGCAGTTACGTCGGTCGGCGGGAGCAGTTCTTC
NA,TRBV29-1,12,TRBJ1-2,NA,CSVDPVNYGYTF,TGCAGCGTTGATCCGGTTAACTATGGCTACACCTTC
NA,TRBV5-1,17,TRBJ1-6,TRBD1,CASSLGGGGNYNSPLHF,TGCGCCAGCAGCTTGGGTGGAGGGGGCAACTATAATTCACCCCTCCACTTT
NA,TRBV7-2,19,TRBJ1-4,TRBD1,CASSSGPRTGGRLEEKLFF,TGTGCCAGCAGCTCCGGTCCTAGGACAGGGGGCCGCCTCGAGGAAAAACTGTTTTTT
NA,TRBV6-5,15,TRBJ1-1,NA,CASSYSSQGGTEAFF,TGTGCCAGCAGTTACTCGTCCCAGGGCGGTACTGAAGCTTTCTTT
NA,TRBV14,15,TRBJ1-2,NA,CASSQVYEYPSGYTF,TGTGCCAGCAGCCAAGTTTATGAATACCCCAGTGGCTACACCTTC
NA,TRBV28,14,TRBJ2-7,TRBD1,CASRRKTGVYEQYF,TGTGCCAGCAGGCGAAAGACAGGGGTGTACGAGCAGTACTTC
NA,TRBV28,16,TRBJ1-5,TRBD1,CASSITGTGGNQPQHF,TGTGCCAGCAGTATCACCGGGACAGGGGGTAATCAGCCCCAGCATTTT
NA,TRBV7-9,12,TRBJ2-7,NA,CASSFSSYEQYF,TGTGCCAGCAGCTTTTCGAGCTACGAGCAGTACTTC